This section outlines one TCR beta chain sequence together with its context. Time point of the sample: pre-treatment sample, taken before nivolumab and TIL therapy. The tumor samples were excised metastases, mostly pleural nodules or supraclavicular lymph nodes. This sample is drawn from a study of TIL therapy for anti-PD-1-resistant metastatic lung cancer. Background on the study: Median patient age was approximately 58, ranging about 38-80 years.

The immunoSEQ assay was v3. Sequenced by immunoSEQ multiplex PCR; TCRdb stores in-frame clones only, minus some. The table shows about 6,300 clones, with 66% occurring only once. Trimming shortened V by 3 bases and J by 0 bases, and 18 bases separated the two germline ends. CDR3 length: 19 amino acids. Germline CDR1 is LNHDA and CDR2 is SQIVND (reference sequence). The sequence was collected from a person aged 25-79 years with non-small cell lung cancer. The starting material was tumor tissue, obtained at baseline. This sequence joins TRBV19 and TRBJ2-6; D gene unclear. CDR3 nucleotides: TGTGCCAGTAGTATGTCGGCGACACTTTCTGTCTCTGGGGCCAACGTCCTGACTTTC. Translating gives CASSMSATLSVSGANVLTF.